The clone carrying this TCR beta chain was seen a few times. In the original processing: Reference gene primer amplification gave estimated nucleated cell counts. The data were produced by immunoSEQ multiplex PCR, yet TCRdb's version contains in-frame clones alone and is incomplete. That table is the source of V, J and clone size, and D and trimming were worked out from the DNA. Among approximately 62,000 clones listed, around 74% were seen once. This sample stems from a study of blood T cell repertoires in COVID-19. For the study at large: Spain, Italy and the United States supplied samples that represented acute and convalescent COVID-19. PBMCs, B-cell-depleted T cells, or T cells provided the cDNA or gDNA that made up the material.

With 4 bases removed from V and 3 bases from J, the gap between germline ends came to 20 bases. Germline V CDR1 and CDR2: SGHRS, YFSETQ. The CDR3 has 16 amino acids. The chain combines TRBV5-1 with TRBJ2-7, with a weak D call TRBD2 (5 bases). This receptor was identified in a woman between 50 and 59 years old with active or convalescent COVID-19. The source material was peripheral blood. CDR3 loop: CASSLRVRRPDYEQYF. The CDR3, as DNA: TGCGCCAGCAGCCTCCGGGTTCGGAGGCCCGACTACGAGCAGTACTTC. Drawing the rest from reference TRBV5-1 and TRBJ2-7, the complete variable domain is KAGVTQTPRYLIKTRGQQVTLSCSPISGHRSVSWYQQTPGQGLQFLFEYFSETQRNKGNFPGRFSGRQFSNSRSEMNVSTLELGDSALYLCASSLRVRRPDYEQYFGPGTRLTVT.